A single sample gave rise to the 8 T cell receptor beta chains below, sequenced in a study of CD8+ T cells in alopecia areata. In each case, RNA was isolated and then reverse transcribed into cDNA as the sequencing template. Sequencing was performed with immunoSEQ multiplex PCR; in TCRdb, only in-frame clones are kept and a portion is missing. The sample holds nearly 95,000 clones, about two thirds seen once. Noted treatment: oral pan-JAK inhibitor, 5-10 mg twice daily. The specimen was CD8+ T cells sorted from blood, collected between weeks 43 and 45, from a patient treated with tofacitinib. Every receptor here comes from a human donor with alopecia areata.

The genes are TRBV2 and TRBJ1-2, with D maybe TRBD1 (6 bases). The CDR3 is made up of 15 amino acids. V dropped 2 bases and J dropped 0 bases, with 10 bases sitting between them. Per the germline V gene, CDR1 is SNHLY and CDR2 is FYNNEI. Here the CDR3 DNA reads TGTGCCAGCAGTGAATACACAGGGCCTAACTATGGCTACACCTTC. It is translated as CASSEYTGPNYGYTF.

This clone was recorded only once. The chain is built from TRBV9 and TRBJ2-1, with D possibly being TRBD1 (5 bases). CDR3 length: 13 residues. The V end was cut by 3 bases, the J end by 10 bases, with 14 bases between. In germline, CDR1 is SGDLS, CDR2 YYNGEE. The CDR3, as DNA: TGTGCCAGCAGCGGAGATGACAGAAACGAGCAGTTCTTC. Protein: CASSGDDRNEQFF.

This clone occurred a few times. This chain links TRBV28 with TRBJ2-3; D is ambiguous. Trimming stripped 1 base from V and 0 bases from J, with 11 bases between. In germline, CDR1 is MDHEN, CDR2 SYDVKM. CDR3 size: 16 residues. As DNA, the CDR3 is TGTGCCAGCAGTTTATTCCCGGGTCCTAGCACAGATACGCAGTATTTT. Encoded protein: CASSLFPGPSTDTQYF. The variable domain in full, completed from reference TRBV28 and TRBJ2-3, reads DVKVTQSSRYLVKRTGEKVFLECVQDMDHENMFWYRQDPGLGLRLIYFSYDVKMKEKGDIPEGYSVSREKKERFSLILESASTNQTSMYLCASSLFPGPSTDTQYFGPGTRLTVL.

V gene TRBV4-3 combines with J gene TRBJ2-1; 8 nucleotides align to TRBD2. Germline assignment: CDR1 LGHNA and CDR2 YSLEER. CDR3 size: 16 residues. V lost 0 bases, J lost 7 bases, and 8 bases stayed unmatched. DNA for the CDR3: TGCGCCAGCAGCCAAGAGGTCGGGGGGGCCGTAAATGAGCAGTTCTTC. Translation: CASSQEVGGAVNEQFF.

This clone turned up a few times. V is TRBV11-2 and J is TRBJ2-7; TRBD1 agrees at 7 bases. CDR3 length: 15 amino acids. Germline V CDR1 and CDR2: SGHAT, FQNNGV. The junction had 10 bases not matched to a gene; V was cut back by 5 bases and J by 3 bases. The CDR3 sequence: CASSPYSTGSYEQYF. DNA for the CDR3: TGTGCCAGCAGCCCCTACTCGACAGGGAGCTACGAGCAGTACTTC.

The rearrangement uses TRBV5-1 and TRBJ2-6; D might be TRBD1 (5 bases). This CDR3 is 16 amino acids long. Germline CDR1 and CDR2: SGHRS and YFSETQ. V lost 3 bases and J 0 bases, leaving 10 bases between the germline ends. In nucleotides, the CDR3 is TGCGCCAGCAGCTCATCAGGGAACTCTGGGGCCAACGTCCTGACTTTC. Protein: CASSSSGNSGANVLTF.

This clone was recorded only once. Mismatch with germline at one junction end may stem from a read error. The CDR3 DNA sequence: TGCGCCAGCAGCCAAGAGGGCGGGGGCAGCAGAGATACGCAGTATTTT. This sequence encodes CASSQEGGGSRDTQYF. The genes are TRBV4-3 and TRBJ2-3, with a tentative D call TRBD2 (7 bases). This CDR3 contains 16 residues. Germline V gene sequence: CDR1 LGHNA, CDR2 YSLEER.

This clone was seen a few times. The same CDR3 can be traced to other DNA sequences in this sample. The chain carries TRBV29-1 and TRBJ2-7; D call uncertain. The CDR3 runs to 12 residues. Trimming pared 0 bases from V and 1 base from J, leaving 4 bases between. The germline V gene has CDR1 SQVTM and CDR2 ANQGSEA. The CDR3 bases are TGCAGCGTTGAAGAGGGGTCCTACGAGCAGTACTTC. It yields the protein CSVEEGSYEQYF.